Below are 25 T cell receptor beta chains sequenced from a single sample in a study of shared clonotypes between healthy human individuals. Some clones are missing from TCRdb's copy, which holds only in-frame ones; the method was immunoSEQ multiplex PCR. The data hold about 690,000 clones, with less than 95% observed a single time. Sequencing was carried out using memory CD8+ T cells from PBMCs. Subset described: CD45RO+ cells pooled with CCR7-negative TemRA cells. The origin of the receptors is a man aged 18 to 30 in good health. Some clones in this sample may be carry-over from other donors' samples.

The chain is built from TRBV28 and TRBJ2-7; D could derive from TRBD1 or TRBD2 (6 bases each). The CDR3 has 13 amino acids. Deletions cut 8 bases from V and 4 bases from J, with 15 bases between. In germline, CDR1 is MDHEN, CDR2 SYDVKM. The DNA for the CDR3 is TGTGCCAGCGGCAGGGGTGGGGGGTACGAGCAGTACTTC. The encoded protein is CASGRGGGYEQYF.

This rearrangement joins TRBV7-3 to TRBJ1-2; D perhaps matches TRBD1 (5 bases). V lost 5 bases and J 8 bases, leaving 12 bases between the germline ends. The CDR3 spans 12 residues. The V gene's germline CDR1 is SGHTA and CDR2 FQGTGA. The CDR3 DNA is TGTGCCAGCAGCCCCCGCGGGGGAGGCTACACCTTC. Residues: CASSPRGGGYTF.

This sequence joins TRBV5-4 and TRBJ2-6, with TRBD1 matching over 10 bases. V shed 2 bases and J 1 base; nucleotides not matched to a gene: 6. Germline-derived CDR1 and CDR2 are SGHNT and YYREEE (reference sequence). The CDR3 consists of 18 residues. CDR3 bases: TGTGCCAGCAGCTTTAGACAGGGGGCGCGGTCTGGGGCCAACGTCCTGACTTTC. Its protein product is CASSFRQGARSGANVLTF.

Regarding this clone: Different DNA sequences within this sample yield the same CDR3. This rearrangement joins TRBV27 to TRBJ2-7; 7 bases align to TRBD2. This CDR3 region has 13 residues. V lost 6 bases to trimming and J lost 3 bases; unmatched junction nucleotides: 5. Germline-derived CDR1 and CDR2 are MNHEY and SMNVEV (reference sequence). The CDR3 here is CASSWGGSYEQYF. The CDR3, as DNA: TGTGCCAGCAGCTGGGGCGGGAGCTACGAGCAGTACTTC.

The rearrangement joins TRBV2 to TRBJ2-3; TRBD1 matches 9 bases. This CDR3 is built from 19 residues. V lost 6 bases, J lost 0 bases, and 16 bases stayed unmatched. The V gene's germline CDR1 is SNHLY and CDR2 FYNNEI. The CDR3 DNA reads TGTGCCAGCAGCGCAATGGACAGGGGCCCCTTCGGGAGCACAGATACGCAGTATTTT. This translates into CASSAMDRGPFGSTDTQYF.

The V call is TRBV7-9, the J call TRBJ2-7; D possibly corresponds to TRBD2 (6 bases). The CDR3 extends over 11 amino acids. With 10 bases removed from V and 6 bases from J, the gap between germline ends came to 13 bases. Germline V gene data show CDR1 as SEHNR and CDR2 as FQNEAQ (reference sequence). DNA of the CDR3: TGTGCCACAGGGCCAGCGGGCGAGCAGTACTTC. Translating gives CATGPAGEQYF.

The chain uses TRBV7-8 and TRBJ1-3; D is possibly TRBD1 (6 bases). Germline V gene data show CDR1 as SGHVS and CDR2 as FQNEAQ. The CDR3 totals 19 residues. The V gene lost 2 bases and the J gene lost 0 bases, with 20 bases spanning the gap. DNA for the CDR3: TGTGCCAGCAGCTTACAAATACGGACAGAAAGGGGCTCTGGAAACACCATATATTTT. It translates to CASSLQIRTERGSGNTIYF.

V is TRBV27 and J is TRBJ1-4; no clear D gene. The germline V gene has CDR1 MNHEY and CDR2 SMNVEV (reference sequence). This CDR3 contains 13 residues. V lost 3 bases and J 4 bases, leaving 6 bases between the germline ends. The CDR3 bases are TGTGCCAGCAGTTTGCAAGTTAATGAAAAACTGTTTTTT. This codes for CASSLQVNEKLFF.

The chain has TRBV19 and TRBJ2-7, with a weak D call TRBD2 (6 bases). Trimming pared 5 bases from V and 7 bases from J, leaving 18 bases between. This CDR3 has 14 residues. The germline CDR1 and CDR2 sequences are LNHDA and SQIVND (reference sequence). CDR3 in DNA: TGTGCCAGTAGTCCCGGGACCTTCGGGGGTGAGCAGTACTTC. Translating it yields CASSPGTFGGEQYF.

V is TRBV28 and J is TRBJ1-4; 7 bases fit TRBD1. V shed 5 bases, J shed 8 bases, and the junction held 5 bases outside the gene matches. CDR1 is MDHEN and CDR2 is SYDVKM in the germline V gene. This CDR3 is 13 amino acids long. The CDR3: CASSLYRGEKLFF. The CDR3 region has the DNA TGTGCCAGCAGTCTTTACAGGGGCGAAAAACTGTTTTTT.

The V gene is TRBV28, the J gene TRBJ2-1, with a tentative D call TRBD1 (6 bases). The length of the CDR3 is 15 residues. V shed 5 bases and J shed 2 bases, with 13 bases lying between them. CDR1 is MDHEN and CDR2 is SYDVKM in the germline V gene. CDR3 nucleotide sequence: TGTGCCAGCAGTACACAGGGTACTGCCTACAATGAGCAGTTCTTC. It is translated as CASSTQGTAYNEQFF.

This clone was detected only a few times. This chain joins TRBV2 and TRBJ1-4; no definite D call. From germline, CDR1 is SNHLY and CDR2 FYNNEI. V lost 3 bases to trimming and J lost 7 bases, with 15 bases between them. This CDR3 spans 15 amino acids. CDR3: CASSDPPLRGEKLFF. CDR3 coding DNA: TGTGCCAGCAGTGATCCCCCCCTCCGAGGTGAAAAACTGTTTTTT.

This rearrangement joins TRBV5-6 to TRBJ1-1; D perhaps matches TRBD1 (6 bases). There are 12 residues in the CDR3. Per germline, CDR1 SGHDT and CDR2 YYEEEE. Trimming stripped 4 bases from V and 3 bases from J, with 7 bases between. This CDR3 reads CASSGGHTEAFF. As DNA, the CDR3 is TGTGCCAGCAGCGGGGGGCACACTGAAGCTTTCTTT.

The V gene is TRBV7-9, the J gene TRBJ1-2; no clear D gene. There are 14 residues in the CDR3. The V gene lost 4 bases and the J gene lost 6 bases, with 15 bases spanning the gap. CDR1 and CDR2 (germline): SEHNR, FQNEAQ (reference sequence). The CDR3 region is CASSSSGEINGYTF. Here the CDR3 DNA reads TGTGCCAGCAGCTCTTCCGGGGAAATAAATGGCTACACCTTC.

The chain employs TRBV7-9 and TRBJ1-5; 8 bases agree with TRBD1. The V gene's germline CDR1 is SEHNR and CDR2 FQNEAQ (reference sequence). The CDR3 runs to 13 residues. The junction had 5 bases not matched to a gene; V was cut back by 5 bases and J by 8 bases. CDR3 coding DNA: TGTGCCAGCAGCAGCGACAGGGGAAAGCCCCAGCATTTT. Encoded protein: CASSSDRGKPQHF.

CDR3 loop: CASSLRALEQYF. Written as DNA, the CDR3 is TGTGCCAGCAGCTTACGGGCCCTCGAGCAGTACTTC. The chain recombines TRBV11-2 with TRBJ2-5; no firm D call. The J call could be wrong; TRBJ2-7 is a better fit for the DNA end. Per germline, CDR1 SGHAT and CDR2 FQNNGV. There are 12 residues in the CDR3.

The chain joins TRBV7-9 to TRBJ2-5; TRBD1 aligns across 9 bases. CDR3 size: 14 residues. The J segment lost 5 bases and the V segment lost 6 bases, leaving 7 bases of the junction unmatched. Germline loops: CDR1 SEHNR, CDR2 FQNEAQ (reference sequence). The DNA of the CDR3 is TGTGCCAGCAGACTAGGGACAGGGAGCGAGACCCAGTACTTC. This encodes CASRLGTGSETQYF.

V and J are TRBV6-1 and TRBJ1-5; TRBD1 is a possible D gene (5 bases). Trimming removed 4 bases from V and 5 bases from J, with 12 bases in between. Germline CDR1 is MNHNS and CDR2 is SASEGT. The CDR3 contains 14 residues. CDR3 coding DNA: TGTGCCAGCAGTGGAGGGGATGGCGATCAGCCCCAGCATTTT. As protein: CASSGGDGDQPQHF.

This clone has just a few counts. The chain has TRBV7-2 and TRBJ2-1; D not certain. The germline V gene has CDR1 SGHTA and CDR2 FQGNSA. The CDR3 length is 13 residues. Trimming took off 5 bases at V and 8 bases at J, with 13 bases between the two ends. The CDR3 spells CASSQGIRDEQFF. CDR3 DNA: TGTGCCAGCAGCCAAGGTATTAGAGATGAGCAGTTCTTC. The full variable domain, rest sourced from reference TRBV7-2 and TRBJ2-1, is GAGVSQSPSNKVTEKGKDVELRCDPISGHTALYWYRQSLGQGLEFLIYFQGNSAPDKSGLPSDRFSAERTGGSVSTLTIQRTQQEDSAVYLCASSQGIRDEQFFGPGTRLTVL.

This CDR3 reads CASSPRRLLGNTIYF. The CDR3 bases are TGTGCCAGCAGCCCGCGACGACTATTGGGAAACACCATATATTTT. The chain joins TRBV11-2 to TRBJ1-3; the D is unclear. Germline V gives CDR1 SGHAT, CDR2 FQNNGV. The CDR3 is 15 residues long. The V end was cut by 5 bases, the J end by 4 bases, with 15 bases between.

The CDR3 bases are TGTGCCAGCAGCCCGGGGACTAGCGGGAGGAGGGCCTACAATGAGCAGTTCTTC. Translated: CASSPGTSGRRAYNEQFF. This chain uses TRBV11-2 with TRBJ2-1, with 15 bases fitting TRBD2. Germline-derived CDR1 and CDR2 are SGHAT and FQNNGV. The CDR3 extends over 18 amino acids. The V segment lost 5 bases and the J segment 2 bases; nucleotides outside the gene matches: 7.

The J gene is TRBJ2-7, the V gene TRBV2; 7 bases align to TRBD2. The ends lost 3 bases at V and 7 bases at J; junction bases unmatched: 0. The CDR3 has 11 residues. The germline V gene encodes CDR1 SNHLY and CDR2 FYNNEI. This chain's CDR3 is CASSEGGEQYF. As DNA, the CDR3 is TGTGCCAGCAGTGAGGGGGGGGAGCAGTACTTC.

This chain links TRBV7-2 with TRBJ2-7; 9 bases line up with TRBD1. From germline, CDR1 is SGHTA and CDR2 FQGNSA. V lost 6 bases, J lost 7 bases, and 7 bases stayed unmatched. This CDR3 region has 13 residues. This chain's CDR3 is CASRRTGEVEQYF. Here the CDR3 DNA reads TGTGCCAGCAGGAGGACAGGGGAGGTGGAGCAGTACTTC.

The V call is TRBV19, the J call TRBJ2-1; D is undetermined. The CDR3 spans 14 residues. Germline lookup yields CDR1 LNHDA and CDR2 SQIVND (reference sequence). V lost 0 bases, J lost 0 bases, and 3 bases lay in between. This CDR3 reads CASSIDHSYNEQFF. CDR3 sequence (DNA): TGTGCCAGTAGTATAGATCACTCCTACAATGAGCAGTTCTTC.

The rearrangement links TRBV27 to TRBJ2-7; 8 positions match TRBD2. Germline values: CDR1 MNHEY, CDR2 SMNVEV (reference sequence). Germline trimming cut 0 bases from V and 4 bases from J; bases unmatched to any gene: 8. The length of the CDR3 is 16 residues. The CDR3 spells CASSLSGSGSTYEQYF. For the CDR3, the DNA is TGTGCCAGCAGTTTATCAGGAAGCGGGAGTACTTACGAGCAGTACTTC.